This TCR beta chain was sequenced for a study of graft-versus-host responses after intestinal transplantation. Study details: Grafts that recipients had were multivisceral, liver-intestinal, or isolated intestinal transplants. Study outcomes and limitations: Recipient marrow showed GvH clones, some seen first in ileum or blood.

This clone came up once. The antigen remains undetermined. From germline, CDR1 is SGHDT and CDR2 YYEEEE. Trimming removed 4 bases at V and 7 bases at J, with 9 bases between. The CDR3 consists of 12 residues. Repertoires were generated with immunoSEQ multiplex PCR, while TCRdb's copy carries only in-frame clones and drops some. The sample records about 80,000 clones, around nine tenths being singletons. The sequencing used unstimulated CD4+ T cells sorted from spleen or lymph node cells, collected before intestinal transplant. This sequence was found in a human donor who received an intestinal transplant. This sequence joins TRBV5-6 and TRBJ1-5; D gene unclear. In nucleotides, the CDR3 is TGTGCCAGCAGCGTTCTAGACCAGCCCCAGCATTTT. It translates to CASSVLDQPQHF.